This T cell receptor (beta chain) was sequenced during a study of radiotherapy plus CTLA-4 blockade in lung cancer. Trimming left V 2 bases short and J 0 bases short, with 7 bases between. The CDR3 runs to 14 residues. CDR1 and CDR2 (germline): LNHDA, SQIVND (reference sequence). Here immunoSEQ multiplex PCR was the method, and the copy in TCRdb shows in-frame clones only, minus some. In the table there are around 100,000 clones, roughly 79% of which are singletons. The rearrangement uses TRBV19 and TRBJ1-2, with TRBD1 as a possible D gene (5 bases). Specimen: peripheral blood, collected from a patient treated with radiotherapy plus ipilimumab. The receptor was derived from a human donor with non-small cell lung cancer who had a partial response to radiotherapy plus ipilimumab. Some clones in this sample may be carry-over from other donors' samples. CDR3: CASSITGANYGYTF. The CDR3 coding sequence is TGTGCCAGTAGTATAACGGGGGCTAACTATGGCTACACCTTC.